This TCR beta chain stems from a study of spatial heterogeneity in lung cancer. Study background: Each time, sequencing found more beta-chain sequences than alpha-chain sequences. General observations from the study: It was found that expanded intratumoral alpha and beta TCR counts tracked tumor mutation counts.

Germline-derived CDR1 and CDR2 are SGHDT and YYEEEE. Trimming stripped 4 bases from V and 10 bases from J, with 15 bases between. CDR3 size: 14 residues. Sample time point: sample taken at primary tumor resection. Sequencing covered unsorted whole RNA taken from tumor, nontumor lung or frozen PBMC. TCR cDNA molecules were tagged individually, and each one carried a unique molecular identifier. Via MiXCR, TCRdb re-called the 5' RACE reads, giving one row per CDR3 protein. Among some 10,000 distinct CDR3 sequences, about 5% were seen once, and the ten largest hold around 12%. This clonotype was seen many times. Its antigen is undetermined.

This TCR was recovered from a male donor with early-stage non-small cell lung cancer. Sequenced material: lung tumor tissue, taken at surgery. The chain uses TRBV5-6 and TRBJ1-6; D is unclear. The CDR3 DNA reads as TGTGCCAGCAGCCGGGGTAGGCCAAGCTCACCCCTCCACTTT. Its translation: CASSRGRPSSPLHF.